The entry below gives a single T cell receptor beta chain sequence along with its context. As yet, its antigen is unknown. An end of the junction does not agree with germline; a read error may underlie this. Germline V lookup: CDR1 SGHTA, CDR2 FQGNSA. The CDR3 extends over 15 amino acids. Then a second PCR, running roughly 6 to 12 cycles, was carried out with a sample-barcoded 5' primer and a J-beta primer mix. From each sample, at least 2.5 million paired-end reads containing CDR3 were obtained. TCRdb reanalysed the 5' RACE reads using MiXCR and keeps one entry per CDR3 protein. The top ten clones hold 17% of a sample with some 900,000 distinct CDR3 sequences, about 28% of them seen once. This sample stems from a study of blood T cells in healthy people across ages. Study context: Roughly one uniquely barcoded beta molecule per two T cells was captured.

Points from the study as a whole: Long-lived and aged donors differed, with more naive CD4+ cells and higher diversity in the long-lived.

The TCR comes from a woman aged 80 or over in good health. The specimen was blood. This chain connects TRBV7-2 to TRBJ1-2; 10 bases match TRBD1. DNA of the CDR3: TGTGCCAGCAGCTTAGCAGGGACAGGGGTCTATGACTACACCTTC. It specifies CASSLAGTGVYDYTF.